This T cell receptor (beta chain) emerged from a study of shared clonotypes between healthy human individuals. Overall study findings and caveats: When naive CD4 clonotypes were compared across several donors, about 4.8% were shared.

About this clone: No antigen is known for it. The same CDR3 also results from other DNA sequences found in this sample.

CDR1 and CDR2 from the germline V gene are MNHEY and SVGAGI. This CDR3 is 15 amino acids long. V was pared by 0 bases and J by 2 bases, with 4 bases of the junction left unmatched. Method: immunoSEQ multiplex PCR; TCRdb's copy keeps in-frame clones and lacks some. The sample has under 2,500,000 clones, about 94% seen once. The rearrangement links TRBV6-5 to TRBJ2-7, with TRBD1 matching 7 bases. Sequencing input: naive CD4+ T cells sorted from blood. Subset: CD45RA+ positively selected. The source of this sequence is a man aged 18-30 years in good health. CDR3 bases: TGTGCCAGCAGTTACTCCGGGACAGTAACCTACGAGCAGTACTTC. Its protein product is CASSYSGTVTYEQYF.